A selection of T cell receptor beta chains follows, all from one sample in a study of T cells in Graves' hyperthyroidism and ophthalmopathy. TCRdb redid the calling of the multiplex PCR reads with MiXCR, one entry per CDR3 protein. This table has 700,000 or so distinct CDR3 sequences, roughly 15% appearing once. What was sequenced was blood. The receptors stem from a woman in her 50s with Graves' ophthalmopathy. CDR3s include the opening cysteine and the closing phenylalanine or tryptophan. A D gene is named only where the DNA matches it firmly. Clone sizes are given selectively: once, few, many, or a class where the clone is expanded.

TGCGCCAGCAGCGGACTGTTGAATTCACCCCTCCACTTT	CASSGLLNSPLHF	TRBV4-3	-	TRBJ1-6	13	-
TGTGCCAGCAGCGTAGAGGCTGGAAATTCACCCCTCCACTTT	CASSVEAGNSPLHF	TRBV3-1	-	TRBJ1-6	14	-
TGCAGTGCGGATAGTCGGCCTCTCGGGAATGAGCAGTTCTTC	CSADSRPLGNEQFF	TRBV20-1	many	TRBJ2-1	14	-
TGTGCCAGCAGTTTGAGAGGAATGAACACTGAAGCTTTCTTT	CASSLRGMNTEAFF	TRBV12-3/TRBV12-4	many	TRBJ1-1	14	-
TGTGCCTGGAGAGACAGGGGGCTCTTACATGAGCAGTTCTTC	CAWRDRGLLHEQFF	TRBV30	many	TRBJ2-1	14	TRBD1
TGCAGCGTTGAGTCCGGTATGTCTTCGGTTCACTACAATGAGCAGTTCTTC	CSVESGMSSVHYNEQFF	TRBV29-1	few	TRBJ2-1	17	-
TGTGCCAGCAGAACGACCCGGAAGGGCGAAAAACTGTTTTTT	CASRTTRKGEKLFF	TRBV6-1	-	TRBJ1-4	14	-
TGTGCTAGTGGCCGGCCAGGCAATCAGCCCCAGCATTTT	CASGRPGNQPQHF	TRBV12-5	many	TRBJ1-5	13	-
TGTGCCAGCAGTTCTCGGACGACTAGCGGGAGTTTCAATGAGCAGTTCTTC	CASSSRTTSGSFNEQFF	TRBV6-9	-	TRBJ2-1	17	TRBD2
TGTGCCACCCATAACTACAATGAGCAGTTCTTC	CATHNYNEQFF	TRBV6-2/TRBV6-3	many	TRBJ2-1	11	-
TGTGCCAGCAGCTTAGCCAGAAACTATGGCTACACCTTC	CASSLARNYGYTF	TRBV7-9	few	TRBJ1-2	13	-
TGTGCCAGCAGCTGGGGACACGGCCCGTCCACTGAAGCTTTCTTT	CASSWGHGPSTEAFF	TRBV7-3	many	TRBJ1-1	15	-
TGTGCCAGCAGCTTAAGGTCGGGACTAGGGGACGAGACCCAGTACTTC	CASSLRSGLGDETQYF	TRBV5-6	-	TRBJ2-5	16	TRBD2
TGTGCCAGCAGTTCGGACAGTGCCATTAGCAATCAGCCCCAGCATTTT	CASSSDSAISNQPQHF	TRBV28	many	TRBJ1-5	16	-
TGTGCCAGCTCAACCCTCCCCGGGACTAGCAGCACAGATACGCAGTATTTT	CASSTLPGTSSTDTQYF	TRBV18	many	TRBJ2-3	17	TRBD2
TGTGCCAGCAGCCCCCAGGTTAGCGAAAAAACGCAGTTCTTC	CASSPQVSEKTQFF	TRBV9	-	TRBJ2-1	14	-
TGTGCCAGCAGCGTACTAGCGGAGAAGTACAATGAGCAGTTCTTC	CASSVLAEKYNEQFF	TRBV9	-	TRBJ2-1	15	TRBD2
TGTGCCAGCAGCCCCTCAGAGGGGCCAAGCGAGCAGTACTTC	CASSPSEGPSEQYF	TRBV11-2	many	TRBJ2-7	14	-
TGCAGTGCCTCCGGGACTAGCGGGAACACAGATACGCAGTATTTT	CSASGTSGNTDTQYF	TRBV20-1	many	TRBJ2-3	15	TRBD2
TGTGCCAGCAGTACGCGAAGGGATTCCCATTCACCCCTCCACTTT	CASSTRRDSHSPLHF	TRBV6-5	-	TRBJ1-6	15	-
TGCGCCAGCAGCCCTGTTGAGTCGACAGGGACTCATACGCAGTATTTT	CASSPVESTGTHTQYF	TRBV5-1	many	TRBJ2-3	16	-
TGTGCCACTACCGGGACTAGCCTCTATGAGCAGTTCTTC	CATTGTSLYEQFF	TRBV10-3	few	TRBJ2-1	13	TRBD2
TGTGCCAGCAGTGAAGAAGGACAGGGGGTTCTGGAGCAGTACTTC	CASSEEGQGVLEQYF	TRBV2	many	TRBJ2-7	15	TRBD1
TGCAGTGCCAGTGGGTCGACAGGGGGAACTGATGAGCAGTTCTTC	CSASGSTGGTDEQFF	TRBV20-1	many	TRBJ2-1	15	TRBD1
TGTGCCAGCAGCCCCGACAGGGGGCGGGCTAATGAAAAACTGTTTTTT	CASSPDRGRANEKLFF	TRBV7-2	-	TRBJ1-4	16	TRBD1
TGTGCCAGCAGCACACTAGCGGGAAGTTTAGAGACCCAGTACTTC	CASSTLAGSLETQYF	TRBV7-2	many	TRBJ2-5	15	TRBD2
TGTGCCAGCAGTTTAAGGGGGGGCGGTGGGGCCAACGTCCTGACTTTC	CASSLRGGGGANVLTF	TRBV28	few	TRBJ2-6	16	-
TGTGCCAGCAGTTACAATTATAAAGCTAACTATGGCTACACCTTC	CASSYNYKANYGYTF	TRBV6-6	few	TRBJ1-2	15	-
TGTGCCACCAGTGATTTTCAAGTCAATGAGCAGTTCTTC	CATSDFQVNEQFF	TRBV24-1	few	TRBJ2-1	13	-
TGTGCCAGCAGCCAAGATGCGAAAGTCTATGGCTACACCTTC	CASSQDAKVYGYTF	TRBV3-1	many	TRBJ1-2	14	-
TGCAGCGTTGAGTGGCAGTTTGGAAACACCATATATTTT	CSVEWQFGNTIYF	TRBV29-1	many	TRBJ1-3	13	-
TGTGCCAGCAGATTAGGGTCTGGGGAGCTGTTTTTT	CASRLGSGELFF	TRBV7-3	few	TRBJ2-2	12	-
TGTGCCAGCAGCTTAAGGACAGGAGCTAGCACAGATACGCAGTATTTT	CASSLRTGASTDTQYF	TRBV9	-	TRBJ2-3	16	TRBD1
TGTGCCTGGAGTGGATTAACTGGACAGGGGTCTGGGTACGAGCAGTACTTC	CAWSGLTGQGSGYEQYF	TRBV30	many	TRBJ2-7	17	TRBD1
TGTGCCAGCAGCGCCACCGGGACAGGGATTGAGACCCAGTACTTC	CASSATGTGIETQYF	TRBV9	many	TRBJ2-5	15	TRBD1
TGTGCCAGCACCCAACTCACTAGCGGGAGCCGAGATACGCAGTATTTT	CASTQLTSGSRDTQYF	TRBV6-1	-	TRBJ2-3	16	TRBD2
TGTGCCAGCAGTATCCAGCGGGTCCCACAAGAGACCCAGTACTTC	CASSIQRVPQETQYF	TRBV7-2	many	TRBJ2-5	15	-
TGCAGTGCTAGTTCGGGACAGGGGGCTAGCACAGATACGCAGTATTTT	CSASSGQGASTDTQYF	TRBV20-1	many	TRBJ2-3	16	TRBD1
TGTGCCAGCAGTCCCCGCGGCCAGGGCCATTATGGCTACACCTTC	CASSPRGQGHYGYTF	TRBV6-1	many	TRBJ1-2	15	-
TGTGCCACCAGCAGATCGGGACTAGCGACAGATACGCAGTATTTT	CATSRSGLATDTQYF	TRBV15	-	TRBJ2-3	15	TRBD2
TGTGCCAGCAGCTTTACTCGGATGGGCACTGAAGCTTTCTTT	CASSFTRMGTEAFF	TRBV7-3	many	TRBJ1-1	14	-
TGTGCCAGCAAATCGACAGGGGGCTTCAATCAGCCCCAGCATTTT	CASKSTGGFNQPQHF	TRBV28	many	TRBJ1-5	15	TRBD1
TGTGCCAGCAGTTACGGACAGGGTCTGAGCGAGCAGTACTTC	CASSYGQGLSEQYF	TRBV6-5	many	TRBJ2-7	14	TRBD1